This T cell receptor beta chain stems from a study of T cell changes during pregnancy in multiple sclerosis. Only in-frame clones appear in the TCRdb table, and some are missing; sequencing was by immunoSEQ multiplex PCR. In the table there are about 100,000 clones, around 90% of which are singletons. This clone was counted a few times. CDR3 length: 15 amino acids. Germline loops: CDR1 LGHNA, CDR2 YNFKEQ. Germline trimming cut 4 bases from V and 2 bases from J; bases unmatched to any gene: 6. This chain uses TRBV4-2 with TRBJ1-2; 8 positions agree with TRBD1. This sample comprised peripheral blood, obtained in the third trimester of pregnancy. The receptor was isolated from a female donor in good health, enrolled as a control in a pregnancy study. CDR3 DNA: TGTGCCAGCAGCCCAGGACAGGGACCGAACTATGGCTACACCTTC. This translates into CASSPGQGPNYGYTF.